The present TCR beta chain was sequenced within a study of T-cell reconstitution after alpha-beta-depleted transplantation in children. Study-wide results and limits: Expanded graft clones, several hundred of them, were reportedly the source of alpha-beta T cells about two months after transplant. Surviving recipient T cells and intrathymic progenitors accounted for some patients' high TCRbeta diversity at day 60. At the one-year point after transplant, T-cell counts and TCRbeta diversity were found to come mostly from T cells that had been newly produced.

Molecular barcoding with unique molecular identifiers was used for the TCRbeta library. TCRdb ran MiXCR on the PCR reads and lists one entry per CDR3 protein. The sample shows 600,000 to 700,000 distinct CDR3 sequences, around 13% of them seen only once. The germline V and J ends were trimmed by 6 bases and 7 bases, with 22 bases remaining between them. The CDR3 contains 16 residues. This clonotype has just a few counts. The target antigen is unknown. The chain carries TRBV12-3 or TRBV12-4 and TRBJ2-1; D is possibly TRBD1 (5 bases). Sequences were derived from PBMCs, sampled before TCRalphabeta/CD19-depleted stem cell transplant. The sequence derives from a girl aged 2 to 10 with congenital amegakaryocytic thrombocytopenia, due to receive a stem cell transplant. The CDR3 DNA reads as TGTGCCAGCAGGTCCTTTGGGGCCCCCCAGGAAAATGAGCAGTTCTTC. Its protein is CASRSFGAPQENEQFF.